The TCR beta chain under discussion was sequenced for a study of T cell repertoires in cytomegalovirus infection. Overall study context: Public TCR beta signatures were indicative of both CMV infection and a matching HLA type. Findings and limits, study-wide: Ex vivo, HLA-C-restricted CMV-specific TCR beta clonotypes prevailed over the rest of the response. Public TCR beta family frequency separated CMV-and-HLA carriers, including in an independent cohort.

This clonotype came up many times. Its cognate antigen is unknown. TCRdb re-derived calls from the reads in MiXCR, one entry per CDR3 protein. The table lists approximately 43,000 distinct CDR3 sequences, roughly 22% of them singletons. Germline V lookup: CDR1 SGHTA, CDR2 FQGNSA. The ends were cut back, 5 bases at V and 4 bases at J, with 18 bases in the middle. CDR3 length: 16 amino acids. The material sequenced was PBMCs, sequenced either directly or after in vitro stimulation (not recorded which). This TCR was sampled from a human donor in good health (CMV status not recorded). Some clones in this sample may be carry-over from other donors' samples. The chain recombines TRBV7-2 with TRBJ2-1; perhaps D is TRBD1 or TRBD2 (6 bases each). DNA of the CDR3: TGTGCCAGCAGCCCCACGGGGGTGAGGGGGTACAATGAGCAGTTCTTC. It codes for CASSPTGVRGYNEQFF.